This T cell receptor beta chain was found in a study of neurological immune-mediated disorders. Whole-study results and caveats: In HTLV-1-associated myelopathy, TCR clonal expansion was greatest, whereas multiple sclerosis had the least, falling below healthy controls. It was the repertoires of 18 of 34 multiple sclerosis patients that phylogenetic grouping placed in one related-CDR3 cluster, which is a possible signature.

This clonotype occurred many times. The antigen is unknown. Unsorted libraries were prepared from 2 million PBMCs that had been stored at -80 C. Germline values: CDR1 SGHRS, CDR2 YFSETQ. The length of the CDR3 is 14 residues. The V gene lost 7 bases and the J gene lost 0 bases, with 14 bases spanning the gap. Synthesis of cDNA was carried out by template-switch 5'RACE. The reaction used 10-nucleotide random UMIs. TCRdb processed the 5' RACE reads anew with MiXCR; each CDR3 protein has one entry. The table lists some 95,000 distinct CDR3 sequences, roughly 4% of them singletons. The source is a woman aged 18-30 years with multiple sclerosis. The specimen sequenced was PBMCs. The chain combines TRBV5-1 with TRBJ2-7, with D perhaps TRBD1 (5 bases). CDR3 nucleotide sequence: TGCGCCAGCCGAGACGACAGTAACTCCTACGAGCAGTACTTC. It yields the protein CASRDDSNSYEQYF.